The sequence of this TCR beta chain was determined in a study of response to subunit inactivated influenza vaccine. General study results and limits: Every seasonal influenza vaccination brings in few new T cells, the authors suggested.

This clonotype was picked up a small number of times. Its antigen remains unidentified. TCRdb independently ran MiXCR on the RT-PCR reads; one entry per CDR3 protein. In the table there are around 650,000 distinct CDR3 sequences, approximately 14% of which are singletons. The ends were cut back, 6 bases at V and 1 base at J, with 9 bases in the middle. Germline V gene sequence: CDR1 SNHLY, CDR2 FYNNEI. The CDR3 covers 13 residues. Sequencing used PBMCs from blood, obtained less than 13 days after vaccination. The TCR originated in a man aged 45-60 years who received an inactivated influenza vaccine. This chain joins TRBV2 and TRBJ1-1, with unresolved D. CDR3 DNA sequence: TGTGCCAGCAGCCGGAGACAGAACACTGAAGCTTTCTTT. Translated: CASSRRQNTEAFF.